These T cell receptor beta chains were read from a single sample in a study of radiation and T cells in renal cell carcinoma. The protocol was immunoSEQ multiplex PCR, while the TCRdb copy is restricted to in-frame clones and leaves out a portion. Of about 150,000 clones in the sample, roughly 90% were seen once. Specimen: blood, collected from a patient whose treatment included radiotherapy and nephrectomy. The source of these receptors is a woman between 45 and 65 years old with renal cell carcinoma. CDR3s include the opening cysteine and the closing phenylalanine or tryptophan. The order of the fields is D gene, CDR3 length, V gene, J gene, clone size, CDR3 DNA, CDR3 protein. D genes are given only for firm matches. The size entry is marked missing in some rows and otherwise reads once, few, many or a size class.

D: TRBD1; length: 15; V: TRBV2; J: TRBJ2-3; size: -; DNA: TGTGCCAGCAGAGTAGGACAGGGGAACACAGATACGCAGTATTTT; CDR3: CASRVGQGNTDTQYF
D: -; length: 17; V: TRBV30; J: TRBJ1-6; size: -; DNA: TGTGCCTGGAGTGCCCGTTCGGGACCCGGTTGTAATTCACCCCTCCACTTT; CDR3: CAWSARSGPGCNSPLHF
D: -; length: 14; V: TRBV19; J: TRBJ2-3; size: -; DNA: TGTGCCAGTGGACCGGGACTGAGCACAGATACGCAGTATTTT; CDR3: CASGPGLSTDTQYF
D: -; length: 12; V: TRBV7-2; J: TRBJ2-5; size: -; DNA: TGTGCCAGCAGCTTAGTCCAAGAGACCCAGTACTTC; CDR3: CASSLVQETQYF
D: TRBD2; length: 16; V: TRBV11-3; J: TRBJ2-5; size: once; DNA: TGTGCCAGCAGCCCGGCCGGGACTAGCGGACAAGAGACCCAGTACTTC; CDR3: CASSPAGTSGQETQYF
D: -; length: 18; V: TRBV12-5; J: TRBJ2-6; size: -; DNA: TGTGCTAGTGGTATATGGGGTGCAGGACAAAGTCGGGCCAACGTCCTGACTTTC; CDR3: CASGIWGAGQSRANVLTF
D: -; length: 18; V: TRBV19; J: TRBJ2-7; size: -; DNA: TGTGCCAGTAGTATCTTAAACCAGGCCGGGGGGCGGAGGTACGAGCAGTACTTC; CDR3: CASSILNQAGGRRYEQYF
D: -; length: 15; V: TRBV10-3; J: TRBJ2-5; size: -; DNA: TGTGCCATCAGTGAGTCGGTGTCCGGGTGGGAGACCCAGTACTTC; CDR3: CAISESVSGWETQYF
D: -; length: 15; V: TRBV5-1; J: TRBJ2-1; size: -; DNA: TGCGCCAGCAGCTTGGAGGCAGGGAAAGGGAATGAGCAGTTCTTC; CDR3: CASSLEAGKGNEQFF
D: -; length: 15; V: TRBV4-3; J: TRBJ2-5; size: once; DNA: TGCGCCAGCAGCCAAGCGGGGGTATCGGGAGAGACCCAGTACTTC; CDR3: CASSQAGVSGETQYF
D: -; length: 16; V: TRBV4-2; J: TRBJ2-5; size: -; DNA: TGTGCCAGCAGCCAAGGGGGACTCCCAGGGCAAGAGACCCAGTACTTC; CDR3: CASSQGGLPGQETQYF
D: -; length: 17; V: TRBV7-2; J: TRBJ1-2; size: -; DNA: TGTGCCAGCAGCTTTGGTCTGGTAGAGGGAAGAAGACAGGGCTACACCTTC; CDR3: CASSFGLVEGRRQGYTF
D: TRBD2; length: 16; V: TRBV7-2; J: TRBJ2-7; size: -; DNA: TGTGCCAGCAGCTACTCCTCTCTAGCGGGGAGGTACGAGCAGTACTTC; CDR3: CASSYSSLAGRYEQYF
D: TRBD1; length: 14; V: TRBV4-1; J: TRBJ1-2; size: -; DNA: TGCGCCAGCAGCCATCAGGGGGCTCTAGATGGCTACACCTTC; CDR3: CASSHQGALDGYTF
D: TRBD1; length: 16; V: TRBV6-6; J: TRBJ1-1; size: -; DNA: TGTGCTAGCAGTCTTCCTCGGACAGGGGAAAACACTGAAGCTTTCTTT; CDR3: CASSLPRTGENTEAFF